The 5 T cell receptor beta chains below all came from one sample that was sequenced in a study of T cell changes during pregnancy in multiple sclerosis. This table comes from immunoSEQ multiplex PCR, and its TCRdb copy is limited to in-frame clones, with some not included. The sample carries tens of thousands of clones, 80% to 95% recorded once. Material: peripheral blood, obtained in the second trimester of pregnancy. These receptors all stem from a female donor with multiple sclerosis, enrolled in a pregnancy study.

V and J are TRBV5-6 and TRBJ2-1; D is ambiguous. CDR3 length equals 14 residues. The V end lost 0 bases, the J end lost 12 bases, and 16 bases lay between the germline ends. In germline, CDR1 is SGHDT, CDR2 YYEEEE. The CDR3 is CASSLGASFIGQFF. CDR3 DNA: TGTGCCAGCAGCTTGGGTGCCTCTTTTATCGGGCAGTTCTTC.

The gene calls are TRBV27 and TRBJ2-2; 12 bases align to TRBD2. Germline V lookup: CDR1 MNHEY, CDR2 SMNVEV (reference sequence). V lost 4 bases to trimming and J lost 5 bases; unmatched junction nucleotides: 11. The CDR3 contains 18 residues. CDR3 DNA sequence: TGTGCCAGCAGTTCCATCAGACTAGCGGGAGTCCGAACCGGGGAGCTGTTTTTT. It is translated as CASSSIRLAGVRTGELFF.

This clone came up a few times. J is TRBJ2-2 and V is TRBV5-1; 9 bases are shared with TRBD1. V shed 4 bases and J 2 bases; nucleotides not matched to a gene: 6. Germline V gives CDR1 SGHRS, CDR2 YFSETQ. This CDR3 is 16 amino acids long. This chain's CDR3 is CASSDPGQGNTGELFF. The DNA of the CDR3 is TGCGCCAGCAGCGATCCGGGACAGGGTAACACCGGGGAGCTGTTTTTT.

This clone was counted a single time. This chain links TRBV6-5 with TRBJ2-1, with D possibly being TRBD2 (6 bases). Trimming took 6 bases from V and 3 from J, leaving 9 bases between them. The CDR3 runs 13 residues. Looked up from germline, CDR1 is MNHEY and CDR2 is SVGAGI. The CDR3 here is CASRGGIYNEQFF. The CDR3 coding sequence is TGTGCCAGCAGAGGAGGGATCTACAATGAGCAGTTCTTC.

The V gene is TRBV7-2, the J gene TRBJ1-6, with 7 bases aligning to TRBD1. Germline lookup yields CDR1 SGHTA and CDR2 FQGNSA. V lost 7 bases, J lost 8 bases, and 11 bases stayed unmatched. The CDR3 contains 15 residues. The CDR3 spells CASTPPGTGDSPLHF. The DNA for the CDR3 is TGTGCCAGCACCCCACCCGGCACAGGGGATTCACCCCTCCACTTT.